What follows describes a single TCR beta chain. The junction shows a germline mismatch at one end, possibly a read error. These data are taken from a study of tumor-infiltrating lymphocytes in primary liver carcinoma. cDNA specific to TCR beta was made from around 530 ng of total RNA, with a constant-region primer employed for priming. Library construction for TCR beta comprised three nested multiplex PCR rounds performed with slightly modified ARM-PCR. The first two PCR rounds, roughly 10 cycles each, used TRBV1-TRBV30 forward primers and a C-beta reverse primer. TCRdb re-called the multiplex PCR reads with MiXCR, one entry per CDR3 protein. The data hold over 40,000 distinct CDR3 sequences, with 65% to 85% observed a single time. The germline gives CDR1 LGHNA, CDR2 YNFKEQ. CDR3 size: 18 residues. Unsorted bulk tissue of roughly 18-31 mg yielded co-extracted RNA and DNA.

The specimen sequenced was liver tumor tissue from sampling region 5. Indicated subset: tumor region T5, tumor centre. The V call is TRBV4-2, the J call TRBJ2-1; 7 nucleotides line up with TRBD2. The clonotype originates from a man aged 35-49 years with primary liver carcinoma and hepatitis B virus infection. CDR3 sequence (DNA): TGTGCCAGCTGCCAAGCGAGTAGCGGGCTCAGCCCCTACAATGAGCAGTTCTTC. Translated, it gives CASCQASSGLSPYNEQFF.